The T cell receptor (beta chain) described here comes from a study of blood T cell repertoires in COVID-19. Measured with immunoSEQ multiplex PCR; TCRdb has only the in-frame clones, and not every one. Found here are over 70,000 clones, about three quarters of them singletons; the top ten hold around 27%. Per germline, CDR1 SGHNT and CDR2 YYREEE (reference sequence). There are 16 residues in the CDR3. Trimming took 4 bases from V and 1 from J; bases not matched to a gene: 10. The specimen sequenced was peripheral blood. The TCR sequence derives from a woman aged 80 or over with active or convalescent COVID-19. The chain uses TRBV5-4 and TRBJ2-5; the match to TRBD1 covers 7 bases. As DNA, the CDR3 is TGTGCCAGCAGCCCGTCGGACAGGCGAAGCCAAGAGACCCAGTACTTC. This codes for CASSPSDRRSQETQYF.